The 23 T cell receptor beta chains presented below share a single source sample, sequenced in a study of blood T cell repertoires in COVID-19. TCRdb's table, derived via immunoSEQ multiplex PCR, lists solely in-frame clones and lacks some. The profile shows about 300,000 clones, more than 70% of them singletons. Sequencing was carried out using peripheral blood. The source is a woman in her forties or fifties with acute or convalescent COVID-19.

The chain uses TRBV29-1 and TRBJ2-3; 8 bases fit TRBD1. The V gene end was trimmed by 6 bases and the J gene end by 3 bases; junction bases not matched to a gene: 5. The CDR3 length is 13 residues. Germline V gene data show CDR1 as SQVTM and CDR2 as ANQGSEA. CDR3 nucleotides: TGCAGCGTGCGCGGACAGGGAACAGATACGCAGTATTTT. Its protein product is CSVRGQGTDTQYF.

This chain connects TRBV14 to TRBJ2-2; a possible D gene is TRBD1 (6 bases). The CDR3 totals 15 residues. With 4 bases removed from V and 6 bases from J, the gap between germline ends came to 15 bases. Germline V gene sequence: CDR1 SGHDN, CDR2 FVKESK. DNA for the CDR3: TGTGCCAGCAGCCCTCGTATTGGGGGCCCCGGGGAGCTGTTTTTT. It encodes CASSPRIGGPGELFF.

The chain is built from TRBV6-2 or TRBV6-3 and TRBJ1-2, with 9 bases that match TRBD1. V was clipped by 6 bases and J by 4 bases; unmatched bases: 6. The CDR3 is 14 amino acids. Germline CDR1 MNHEY, CDR2 SVGEGT. CDR3 nucleotide sequence: TGTGCCAGCAGCACGGACAGGGGAGCCTATGGCTACACCTTC. Translated: CASSTDRGAYGYTF.

V gene TRBV6-5 combines with J gene TRBJ1-5; tentatively, D is TRBD1 (6 bases). V lost 8 bases and J 1 base, leaving 15 bases between the germline ends. There are 15 residues in the CDR3. CDR1 is MNHEY, CDR2 SVGAGI, per germline. The CDR3 loop is CASSRTGPSNQPQHF. The CDR3 DNA is TGTGCCAGCTCACGAACAGGGCCCAGCAATCAGCCCCAGCATTTT.

This clone was detected once. The CDR3 loop is CASSGRPTGELFF. CDR3 DNA sequence: TGTGCCAGCAGCGGCCGCCCCACCGGGGAGCTGTTTTTT. The chain links TRBV7-2 to TRBJ2-2; D gene ambiguous. The length of the CDR3 is 13 residues. Per the germline V gene, CDR1 is SGHTA and CDR2 is FQGNSA. V was clipped by 5 bases and J by 4 bases, with 8 bases between them.

The chain carries TRBV5-1 and TRBJ1-1, with a possible D match to TRBD1 (6 bases). The CDR3 spans 15 residues. V lost 4 bases and J 1 base, leaving 14 bases between the germline ends. Germline V gene lookup returns CDR1 SGHRS and CDR2 YFSETQ. The CDR3 DNA reads as TGCGCCAGCAGCGGGGGACAACCCGCGAACACTGAAGCTTTCTTT. The encoded protein is CASSGGQPANTEAFF.

This clone was seen just once. CDR3 coding DNA: TGTGCCAGCAGCTTCCAGGGGGGCGGGAACACTGAAGCTTTCTTT. This translates into CASSFQGGGNTEAFF. The chain has TRBV7-2 and TRBJ1-1, with 7 bases that match TRBD1. V gave up 3 bases and J gave up 1 base; unmatched junction bases: 5. The CDR3 length is 15 residues. Germline CDR1 SGHTA, CDR2 FQGNSA.

The chain is built from TRBV5-1 and TRBJ2-7, with a tentative D call TRBD2 (5 bases). This CDR3 is built from 13 residues. V lost 0 bases and J 2 bases, leaving 6 bases between the germline ends. Germline V lookup: CDR1 SGHRS, CDR2 YFSETQ. Here the CDR3 reads CASSLGGTYEQYF. DNA for the CDR3: TGCGCCAGCAGCTTGGGAGGGACCTACGAGCAGTACTTC.

The rearrangement uses TRBV2 and TRBJ1-1, with D perhaps matching TRBD1 (5 bases). From germline, CDR1 is SNHLY and CDR2 FYNNEI. V lost 7 bases and J lost 1, with 19 bases in between. The CDR3 extends over 16 amino acids. CDR3 region: CASTPGSGVGNTEAFF. CDR3 in DNA: TGTGCCAGCACCCCGGGATCGGGGGTTGGGAACACTGAAGCTTTCTTT.

CDR3 sequence reads: CASSLELASNTGELFF. CDR3 nucleotides: TGCGCCAGCAGCTTGGAACTAGCGTCGAACACCGGGGAGCTGTTTTTT. The J gene is TRBJ2-2, the V gene TRBV5-1; 7 bases align to TRBD2. This CDR3 region has 16 residues. J gave up 0 bases and V 0 bases, and 2 bases lay outside the gene matches. Germline CDR1 is SGHRS and CDR2 is YFSETQ.

The chain combines TRBV2 with TRBJ2-3; 14 bases map to TRBD2. The CDR3 contains 17 residues. In germline, CDR1 is SNHLY, CDR2 FYNNEI. V was pared by 6 bases and J by 1 base, with 6 bases of the junction left unmatched. The CDR3 loop reads CASRTSGGAGGTDTQYF. CDR3 sequence (DNA): TGTGCCAGCAGGACTAGCGGGGGGGCGGGTGGCACAGATACGCAGTATTTT.

The chain links TRBV5-4 to TRBJ2-2, with TRBD2 identical over 8 bases. The CDR3 runs 16 residues. V gave up 4 bases and J gave up 0 bases; unmatched junction bases: 5. The germline gives CDR1 SGHNT, CDR2 YYREEE (reference sequence). The DNA for the CDR3 is TGTGCCAGCAGCAACGCGGGGGGCGCGAACACCGGGGAGCTGTTTTTT. As protein: CASSNAGGANTGELFF.

The chain links TRBV7-8 to TRBJ1-3; TRBD1 agrees at 9 bases. The CDR3 is made up of 17 amino acids. Trimming removed 5 bases from V and 0 bases from J; junction bases left unmatched: 8. The V gene's germline CDR1 is SGHVS and CDR2 FQNEAQ. The CDR3 DNA sequence: TGTGCCAGCAGCCTAACGTGGGACAGGGTCTCTGGAAACACCATATATTTT. This codes for CASSLTWDRVSGNTIYF.

V gene TRBV25-1 combines with J gene TRBJ1-3; 8 nucleotides match TRBD1. From germline, CDR1 is MGHDK and CDR2 SYGVNS. After removal of 3 bases from V and 3 bases from J, the junction contained 10 bases not matched to a gene. The length of the CDR3 is 17 residues. CDR3 in DNA: TGTGCCAGCAGTGACCTCCTTGACAGGGGAGGTGGAAACACCATATATTTT. Its protein is CASSDLLDRGGGNTIYF.

The rearrangement joins TRBV15 to TRBJ1-1, with D uncertain. CDR1 and CDR2 from the germline V gene are LNHNV and YYDKDF (reference sequence). The CDR3 is 16 amino acids. V lost 1 base to trimming and J lost 1 base, with 13 bases between them. CDR3 loop: CATSRVPRPRNTEAFF. DNA of the CDR3: TGTGCCACCAGCAGAGTTCCTAGGCCGCGGAACACTGAAGCTTTCTTT.

The gene calls are TRBV30 and TRBJ1-1; 7 positions agree with TRBD1. The CDR3 covers 13 residues. The germline CDR1 and CDR2 sequences are GTSNPN and SVGIG (reference sequence). The J segment lost 0 bases and the V segment lost 8 bases, leaving 6 bases of the junction unmatched. CDR3 amino acids: CATVTGMNTEAFF. The DNA of the CDR3 is TGTGCCACTGTGACAGGGATGAACACTGAAGCTTTCTTT. Supplemented by reference TRBV30 and TRBJ1-1, the full variable domain reads SQTIHQWPATLVQPVGSPLSLECTVEGTSNPNLYWYRQAAGRGLQLLFYSVGIGQISSEVPQNLSASRPQDRQFILSSKKLLLSDSGFYLCATVTGMNTEAFFGQGTRLTVV.

This clone showed up just a few times. The V gene is TRBV5-1, the J gene TRBJ2-2; the match to TRBD2 covers 7 bases. This CDR3 has 15 amino acids. V shed 4 bases and J 3 bases; nucleotides not matched to a gene: 6. Germline V gene data show CDR1 as SGHRS and CDR2 as YFSETQ. The CDR3 spells CASSTGAGDTGELFF. The CDR3 DNA follows: TGCGCCAGCAGCACCGGGGCGGGGGACACCGGGGAGCTGTTTTTT.

V is TRBV4-1 and J is TRBJ1-2; TRBD1 aligns across 7 bases. The CDR3 has 15 residues. The trim removed 4 bases at V and 6 bases at J, leaving 11 bases unmatched. Germline CDR1 is MGHRA and CDR2 is YSYEKL. The CDR3 loop is CASSRNDGTVDGYTF. The DNA of the CDR3 is TGCGCCAGCAGCCGTAACGACGGGACAGTTGATGGCTACACCTTC.

The chain combines TRBV10-1 with TRBJ1-2; weak D call: TRBD1 (6 bases). V dropped 8 bases and J dropped 2 bases, with 15 bases sitting between them. Germline-derived CDR1 and CDR2 are WNHNN and SYGVQD (reference sequence). The CDR3 runs to 14 residues. The DNA of the CDR3 is TGCGCCAGCCCTTCTAACAGGGAGAACTATGGCTACACCTTC. It encodes CASPSNRENYGYTF.

This chain joins TRBV5-1 and TRBJ1-2; D call uncertain. The CDR3 is made up of 13 amino acids. The ends were cut back, 1 base at V and 0 bases at J, with 4 bases in the middle. CDR1 is SGHRS, CDR2 YFSETQ, per germline. CDR3 region: CASSLSANYGYTF. The CDR3 coding sequence is TGCGCCAGCAGCTTGTCGGCTAACTATGGCTACACCTTC.

This chain links TRBV5-8 with TRBJ1-6; D might be TRBD1 (5 bases). Between the trimmed V and J ends, which lost 1 base and 7 bases, there was a span of 9 bases. This CDR3 region has 14 residues. CDR1 is SGHTS and CDR2 is YDEGEE in the germline V gene. The CDR3 sequence is CASSLQGLNSPLHF. CDR3 bases: TGTGCCAGCAGCTTGCAGGGTCTGAATTCACCCCTCCACTTT. Drawing the rest from reference TRBV5-8 and TRBJ1-6, the complete variable domain is EAGVTQSPTHLIKTRGQQATLRCSPISGHTSVYWYQQALGLGLQFLLWYDEGEERNRGNFPPRFSGRQFPNYSSELNVNALELEDSALYLCASSLQGLNSPLHFGNGTRLTVT.

The chain uses TRBV7-2 and TRBJ2-3, with 8 bases identical to TRBD1. The CDR3 runs 15 residues. From germline, CDR1 is SGHTA and CDR2 FQGNSA. Unmatched junction bases numbered 7, after V lost 3 bases and J lost 5 bases. The DNA of the CDR3 is TGTGCCAGCAGCTTCAGAAAACAGGGGGGAGATACGCAGTATTTT. This translates into CASSFRKQGGDTQYF.

This clone appeared once. The gene calls are TRBV5-1 and TRBJ2-7, with D tentatively TRBD2 (5 bases). The germline V gene encodes CDR1 SGHRS and CDR2 YFSETQ. Between the trimmed V and J ends, which lost 0 bases and 6 bases, there was a span of 10 bases. The CDR3 covers 13 residues. CDR3: CASSLDEGSEQYF. CDR3 coding DNA: TGCGCCAGCAGCTTGGACGAGGGTTCCGAGCAGTACTTC.